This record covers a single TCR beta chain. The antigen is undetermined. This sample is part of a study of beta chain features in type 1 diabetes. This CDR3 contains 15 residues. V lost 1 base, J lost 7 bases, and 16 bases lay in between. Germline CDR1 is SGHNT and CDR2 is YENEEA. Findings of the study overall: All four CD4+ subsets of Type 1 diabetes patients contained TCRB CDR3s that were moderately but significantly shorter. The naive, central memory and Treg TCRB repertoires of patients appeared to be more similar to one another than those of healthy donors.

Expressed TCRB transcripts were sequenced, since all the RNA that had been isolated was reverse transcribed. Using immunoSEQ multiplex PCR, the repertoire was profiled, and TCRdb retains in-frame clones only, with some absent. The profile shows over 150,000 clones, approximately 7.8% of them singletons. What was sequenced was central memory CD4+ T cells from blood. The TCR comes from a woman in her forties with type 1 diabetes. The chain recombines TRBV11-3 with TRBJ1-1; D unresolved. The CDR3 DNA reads TGTGCCAGCAGCTTAGCAGGAGGGTCGGAGGTTGAAGCTTTCTTT. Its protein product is CASSLAGGSEVEAFF.